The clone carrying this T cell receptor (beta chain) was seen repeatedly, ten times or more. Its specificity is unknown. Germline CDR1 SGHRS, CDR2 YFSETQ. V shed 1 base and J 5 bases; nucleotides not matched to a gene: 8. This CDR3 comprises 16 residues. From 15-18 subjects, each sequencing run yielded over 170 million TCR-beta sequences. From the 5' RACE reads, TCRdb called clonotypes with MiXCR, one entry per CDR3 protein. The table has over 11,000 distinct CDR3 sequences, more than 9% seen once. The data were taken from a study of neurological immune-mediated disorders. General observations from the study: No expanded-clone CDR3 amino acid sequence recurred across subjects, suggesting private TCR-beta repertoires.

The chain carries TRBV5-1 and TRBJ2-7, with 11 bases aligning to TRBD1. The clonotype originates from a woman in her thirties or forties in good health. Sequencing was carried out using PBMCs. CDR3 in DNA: TGCGCCAGCAGCTTGTCACCGGGGACAGGGGGGAACGAGCAGTACTTC. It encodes CASSLSPGTGGNEQYF.